Sequencing of this T cell receptor beta chain was carried out in a study of T cells in Graves' hyperthyroidism and ophthalmopathy. Study observations and caveats: In the blood, most expanded thyroid clonotypes above 0.001 appeared as well.

These patients, aged 18 to 65, had recently diagnosed hyperthyroidism lasting under 2 months. Lactation, pregnancy, other autoimmune disease or uncontrolled infection led to exclusion of patients. Diagnosis rested on symptoms, serum thyroxine and TRAb, thyroid ultrasound, and orbital computed tomography. Germline V gene sequence: CDR1 GTSNPN, CDR2 SVGIG (reference sequence). The CDR3 is 13 amino acids. V was pared by 3 bases and J by 4 bases, with 12 bases between. From RNA transcripts, TCR beta CDR3 regions were amplified. During a first-round RT-PCR of the TCR CDR3, the HTBI primer set was used. A single record per CDR3 protein comes from TCRdb applying MiXCR to the multiplex PCR reads. The sample consists of 200,000 to 250,000 distinct CDR3 sequences, 17% of them appearing once. This clonotype has at least ten counts. Its antigen is unidentified.

What was sequenced was blood. The rearrangement joins TRBV30 to TRBJ1-2, with D maybe TRBD1 (5 bases). The receptor was isolated from a man between 45 and 60 years old with Graves' hyperthyroidism. CDR3 sequence (DNA): TGTGCCTGGAGGGCAGGGTCTATCTATGGCTACACCTTC. The encoded protein is CAWRAGSIYGYTF.